The 22 T cell receptor beta chains below were found in one sample sequenced in a study of OX40 agonist ivuxolimab in advanced cancers. TCRdb keeps only in-frame clones here, not all; method: immunoSEQ multiplex PCR. The sample records about 58,000 clones, roughly nine tenths being singletons. Material: CD4+ or CD8+ T cells sorted from blood, obtained in a trial of the OX40 agonist ivuxolimab. Source of these receptors: an adult with an advanced solid tumor such as melanoma, head and neck, liver or kidney cancer.

The V and J genes are TRBV28 and TRBJ2-5; D tentatively reads TRBD1 or TRBD2 (5 bases each). The germline CDR1 and CDR2 sequences are MDHEN and SYDVKM. V lost 5 bases to trimming and J lost 1 base, with 32 bases between them. The CDR3 loop spans 21 amino acids. CDR3 DNA: TGTGCCAGCAGTCCAACAGACGCTAATCGAAACCCGCTGGGGGTCCAAGAGACCCAGTACTTC. Residues: CASSPTDANRNPLGVQETQYF.

This rearrangement joins TRBV7-9 to TRBJ2-2; D gene ambiguous. Trimming took off 1 base at V and 4 bases at J, with 7 bases between the two ends. The CDR3 consists of 14 residues. Looked up from germline, CDR1 is SEHNR and CDR2 is FQNEAQ (reference sequence). For the CDR3, the DNA is TGTGCCAGCAGCTTAGGCGTCACCACCGGGGAGCTGTTTTTT. This sequence encodes CASSLGVTTGELFF.

This clone showed up just once. The gene calls are TRBV7-9 and TRBJ2-5; D is perhaps TRBD2 (5 bases). Trimming pared 1 base from V and 5 bases from J, leaving 20 bases between. The germline gives CDR1 SEHNR, CDR2 FQNEAQ (reference sequence). This CDR3 is built from 17 residues. CDR3 sequence (DNA): TGTGCCAGCAGCTTAGAAACTTGGGAGTACACTGGGGAGACCCAGTACTTC. Protein sequence: CASSLETWEYTGETQYF.

This chain joins TRBV11-1 and TRBJ2-1; 8 nucleotides match TRBD1. Per the germline V gene, CDR1 is SGHAT and CDR2 is FQDESV (reference sequence). The CDR3 spans 15 residues. Losses at the gene ends were 1 base for V and 9 bases for J; bases not matched to a gene: 8. In DNA, the CDR3 is TGTGCCAGCAGCTTAGGACAGGGGAGCAGTGGTGAGCAGTTCTTC. It codes for CASSLGQGSSGEQFF.

The chain recombines TRBV30 with TRBJ1-1, with D unclear. The CDR3 is 13 amino acids. V shed 2 bases and J shed 3 bases, with 10 bases lying between them. Germline CDR1 and CDR2: GTSNPN and SVGIG (reference sequence). CDR3 sequence reads: CAWSTIWDTEAFF. CDR3 in DNA: TGTGCCTGGAGTACTATATGGGACACTGAAGCTTTCTTT.

The chain combines TRBV19 with TRBJ2-1; D is unresolved. This CDR3 is 16 amino acids long. V lost 6 bases to trimming and J lost 0 bases, with 15 bases between them. The germline V gene has CDR1 LNHDA and CDR2 SQIVND (reference sequence). The CDR3 is CASSPRRHGSYNEQFF. In DNA form, the CDR3 reads TGTGCCAGTAGCCCCCGAAGACATGGCTCCTACAATGAGCAGTTCTTC.

The V and J genes are TRBV6-6 and TRBJ1-6; no definite D call. The V gene's germline CDR1 is MNHNY and CDR2 SVGAGI (reference sequence). The CDR3 contains 16 residues. V dropped 5 bases and J dropped 9 bases, with 20 bases sitting between them. The CDR3 DNA follows: TGTGCCAGCAGTAGCCCCTTAGGGCCGGCCGGTTCACCCCTCCACTTT. It codes for CASSSPLGPAGSPLHF.

This chain uses TRBV7-2 with TRBJ1-2; weak D call: TRBD1 (5 bases). Trimming shortened V by 3 bases and J by 6 bases, and 14 bases separated the two germline ends. Germline V gives CDR1 SGHTA, CDR2 FQGNSA. The CDR3 is made up of 14 amino acids. CDR3 in DNA: TGTGCCAGCAGCTTTTTAGTATCGGGGCATGGCTACACCTTC. It codes for CASSFLVSGHGYTF.

A few counts support this clone. The chain has TRBV6-1 and TRBJ1-5, with D unresolved. Germline V lookup: CDR1 MNHNS, CDR2 SASEGT. CDR3 size: 15 residues. Trimming removed 1 base from V and 10 bases from J, with 17 bases in between. CDR3 nucleotide sequence: TGTGCCAGCAGTGAAGATCGGGCAACGGATGGTCCCCAGCATTTT. This sequence encodes CASSEDRATDGPQHF.

The chain recombines TRBV27 with TRBJ2-7, with TRBD1 as a possible D gene (6 bases). Trimming took off 6 bases at V and 0 bases at J, with 12 bases between the two ends. The CDR3 is 14 residues long. In germline, CDR1 is MNHEY, CDR2 SMNVEV (reference sequence). CDR3 amino acids: CASSRTVGSYEQYF. In nucleotides, the CDR3 is TGTGCCAGCAGCCGGACAGTCGGCTCCTACGAGCAGTACTTC.

V usage is TRBV6-6 and J usage is TRBJ2-1, with D unresolved. The germline V gene encodes CDR1 MNHNY and CDR2 SVGAGI (reference sequence). The V end was cut by 9 bases, the J end by 7 bases, with 16 bases between. The CDR3 has 13 residues. The CDR3 DNA sequence: TGTGCCAGTGCATCTTTACAGAGAAATGAGCAGTTCTTC. It yields the protein CASASLQRNEQFF.

CDR3 sequence reads: CASSLIRGHNLYNEQFF. The CDR3 DNA is TGTGCCAGCAGCTTAATCAGGGGGCATAATCTCTACAATGAGCAGTTCTTC. The V and J genes are TRBV7-2 and TRBJ2-1; the match to TRBD1 covers 8 bases. Germline V lookup: CDR1 SGHTA, CDR2 FQGNSA. The J segment lost 3 bases and the V segment lost 2 bases, leaving 9 bases of the junction unmatched. The CDR3 loop spans 17 amino acids. Looking up the rest from reference TRBV7-2 and TRBJ2-1 gives the full variable domain: GAGVSQSPSNKVTEKGKDVELRCDPISGHTALYWYRQSLGQGLEFLIYFQGNSAPDKSGLPSDRFSAERTGGSVSTLTIQRTQQEDSAVYLCASSLIRGHNLYNEQFFGPGTRLTVL.

V and J are TRBV19 and TRBJ1-1; no firm D call. CDR1 is LNHDA and CDR2 is SQIVND in the germline V gene (reference sequence). Trimming removed 6 bases from V and 2 bases from J, with 7 bases in between. The CDR3 runs 12 residues. The CDR3 loop is CASRFRNTEAFF. The CDR3 coding sequence is TGTGCCAGTAGATTCAGAAACACTGAAGCTTTCTTT.

This clone has just a few counts. J is TRBJ1-1 and V is TRBV2; 7 bases align to TRBD1. The germline gives CDR1 SNHLY, CDR2 FYNNEI. Trimming at V came to 6 bases and at J to 7 bases, leaving 5 bases not matched to a gene. CDR3 length: 12 amino acids. The CDR3 DNA sequence: TGTGCCAGCAGGGATTACAGGGGTGAAGCTTTCTTT. Translating it yields CASRDYRGEAFF. Full variable domain (missing parts from reference TRBV2 and TRBJ1-1): EPEVTQTPSHQVTQMGQEVILRCVPISNHLYFYWYRQILGQKVEFLVSFYNNEISEKSEIFDDQFSVERPDGSNFTLKIRSTKLEDSAMYFCASRDYRGEAFFGQGTRLTVV.

This chain links TRBV27 with TRBJ1-1; unclear D gene. The CDR3 length is 13 residues. Trimming cost V 3 bases and J 5 bases, with 10 bases left between them. CDR1 MNHEY and CDR2 SMNVEV come from the germline V gene (reference sequence). In nucleotides, the CDR3 is TGTGCCAGCAGTTTTTCAAGGAGGACTGAAGCTTTCTTT. Translation: CASSFSRRTEAFF.

The chain is built from TRBV5-1 and TRBJ2-7; possibly TRBD1 or TRBD2 for D (5 bases each). Looked up from germline, CDR1 is SGHRS and CDR2 is YFSETQ. This CDR3 region has 14 residues. V lost 0 bases, J lost 9 bases, and 16 bases lay in between. For the CDR3, the DNA is TGCGCCAGCAGCTTGGGGGGGACGGCCTCTCCGCAGTACGTC. The encoded protein is CASSLGGTASPQYV.

This clone appeared once. The rearrangement joins TRBV27 to TRBJ2-1; possibly TRBD2 for D (5 bases). From germline, CDR1 is MNHEY and CDR2 SMNVEV (reference sequence). The germline V and J ends were trimmed by 8 bases and 2 bases, with 22 bases remaining between them. This CDR3 contains 17 residues. This chain's CDR3 is CASRFGGGPLTYNEQFF. CDR3 DNA sequence: TGTGCCAGCCGCTTCGGAGGAGGTCCCTTAACCTACAATGAGCAGTTCTTC.

V is TRBV5-1 and J is TRBJ2-3; unclear D gene. The V and J ends lost 5 bases and 4 bases respectively, with 8 bases between them. CDR1 is SGHRS and CDR2 is YFSETQ in the germline V gene. CDR3 size: 12 residues. This CDR3 reads CASRSGSDTQYF. The CDR3 DNA reads TGCGCCAGCAGATCCGGATCAGATACGCAGTATTTT. Looking up the rest from reference TRBV5-1 and TRBJ2-3 gives the full variable domain: KAGVTQTPRYLIKTRGQQVTLSCSPISGHRSVSWYQQTPGQGLQFLFEYFSETQRNKGNFPGRFSGRQFSNSRSEMNVSTLELGDSALYLCASRSGSDTQYFGPGTRLTVL.

The CDR3 here is CASSPNLIGPQFF. CDR3 nucleotide sequence: TGTGCCAGTAGCCCTAACCTTATAGGTCCGCAGTTCTTC. The chain couples TRBV19 to TRBJ2-1; no reliable D call. Trimming removed 6 bases at V and 12 bases at J, with 18 bases between. CDR3 size: 13 residues. The V gene's germline CDR1 is LNHDA and CDR2 SQIVND (reference sequence).

This rearrangement joins TRBV2 to TRBJ1-5, with no clear D. CDR1 SNHLY and CDR2 FYNNEI come from the germline V gene. The CDR3 consists of 14 residues. Trimming stripped 6 bases from V and 1 base from J, with 10 bases between. CDR3 amino acids: CASRFGSSNQPQHF. In DNA form, the CDR3 reads TGTGCCAGCAGGTTCGGTTCGAGCAATCAGCCCCAGCATTTT.

The V call is TRBV18, the J call TRBJ2-1; the D gene is possibly TRBD2 (6 bases). The germline CDR1 and CDR2 sequences are KGHSH and LQKENI. The CDR3 is 16 residues long. V lost 0 bases and J lost 4, with 13 bases in between. This CDR3 is CASSPPGTGDYNEQFF. CDR3 in DNA: TGTGCCAGCTCACCACCGGGGACGGGGGATTACAATGAGCAGTTCTTC.

V is TRBV9 and J is TRBJ2-5; TRBD2 matches 9 bases. V dropped 3 bases and J dropped 5; count of bases not matched to a gene: 8. Germline V lookup: CDR1 SGDLS, CDR2 YYNGEE. The CDR3 contains 15 residues. The CDR3, as DNA: TGTGCCAGCAGCGCTGCCGGGACTAGCCCCGAGACCCAGTACTTC. Protein sequence: CASSAAGTSPETQYF.